This TCR beta chain is drawn from a study of blood T cell repertoires in COVID-19 (TCRdb year 2020). A note on the overall study: Samples from collaborators originated in the United States, Italy and Spain and spanned both the acute and convalescent phases of COVID-19. The repertoires were released in a freely available public database meant as a resource for research on the immune response to SARS-CoV-2. HLA class I and class II types, where available, came from metadata supplied by the sample provider rather than from assay-based typing. Subjects who had been exposed to COVID-19, were actively infected with it, or had recovered from it provided the deeply sampled blood TCRbeta repertoires that made up the dataset. Samples came from the ongoing ImmuneRACE study (first 160 participants) plus 1,254 subjects from 6 global collaborators. The sample metadata nearly always contained a de-identified subject ID, COVID-19 status, age in years and sex. The material from the prospective study consisted of cDNA or gDNA derived from T cells, B-cell-depleted T cells, or PBMCs. Overall results and qualifications from the work: Clinical and demographic metadata were provided uncurated, with the amount varying by source and participant.

A note on this clone: The target of this receptor is not known. No base-level quality is on record; no much larger clone is a single base apart.

The immunoSEQ Assay, a bias-controlled multiplex PCR, was used to amplify TCRbeta CDR3 regions from genomic DNA. For the original study's pipeline: Nucleated cell counts per sample were estimated from amplification of reference gene primers within the assay. Sequence reads were collapsed and filtered to measure the absolute abundance of every unique TCRbeta CDR3 rearrangement. Productive Simpson clonality was computed per sample as the square root of Simpson's diversity index over productive rearrangements. This is the immuneACCESS table as TCRdb keeps it, with only in-frame sequences that have V and J called. A part of the clones is gone; compared with another copy, unresolved V genes explain less than half, and the rest is unexplained. V, J and clone size are taken as reported in that table, and D and trimming were inferred from the DNA itself. Recorded for this sample are about 230,000 clones; around 84% of them occurred a single time. The ten top clones hold more than 9% of the sample.

At one collaborating source in Seattle, patients were enrolled during active infection and were followed longitudinally through the course of disease. The collaborating institutions used their own protocols to collect whole blood in K2EDTA tubes. Collaborator samples were shipped for TCRbeta analysis as frozen whole blood, isolated PBMCs, or DNA extracted from either sample type. Its CDR3 holds 14 amino acids, cysteine through phenylalanine. Of all the DNA, just the CDR3 is kept, 42 bases in frame from base 1. Compared with germline, V lacks 9 bases and J lacks 3 bases; bases without a gene match: 10. The germline V gene specifies SGHDT as CDR1 and YYEEEE as CDR2.

The TCR comes from a man in his fifties or sixties with COVID-19, enrolled during active disease. Specimen: peripheral blood. The chain uses TRBV5-6 and TRBJ1-1, with 8 central nucleotides matching TRBD1. The CDR3 protein sequence reads: CATAPRGRDTEAFF. The nucleotides are TGTGCCACGGCGCCCAGGGGGCGAGACACTGAAGCTTTCTTT.